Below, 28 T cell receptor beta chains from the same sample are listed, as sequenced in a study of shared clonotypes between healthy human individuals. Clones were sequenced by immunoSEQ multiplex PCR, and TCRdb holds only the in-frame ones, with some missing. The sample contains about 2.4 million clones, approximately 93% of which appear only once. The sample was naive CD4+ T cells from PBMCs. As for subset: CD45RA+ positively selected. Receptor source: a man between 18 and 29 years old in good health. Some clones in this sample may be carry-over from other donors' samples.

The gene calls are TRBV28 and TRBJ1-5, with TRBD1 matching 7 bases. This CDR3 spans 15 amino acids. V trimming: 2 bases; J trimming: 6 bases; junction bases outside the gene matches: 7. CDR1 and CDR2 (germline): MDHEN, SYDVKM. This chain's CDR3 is CASSLRQGGSQPQHF. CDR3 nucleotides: TGTGCCAGCAGTTTACGGCAGGGGGGGTCTCAGCCCCAGCATTTT.

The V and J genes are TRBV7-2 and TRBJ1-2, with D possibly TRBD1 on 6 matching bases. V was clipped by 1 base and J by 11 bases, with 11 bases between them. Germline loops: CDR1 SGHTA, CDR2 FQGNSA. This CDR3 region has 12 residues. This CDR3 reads CASSLVFQGYTF. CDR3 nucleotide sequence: TGTGCCAGCAGCTTAGTATTTCAGGGGTACACCTTC.

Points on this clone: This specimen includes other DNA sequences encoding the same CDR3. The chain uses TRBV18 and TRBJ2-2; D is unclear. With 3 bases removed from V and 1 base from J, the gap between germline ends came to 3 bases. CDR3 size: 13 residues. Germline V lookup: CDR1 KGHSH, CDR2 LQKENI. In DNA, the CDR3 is TGTGCCAGCTCACCTATGAACACCGGGGAGCTGTTTTTT. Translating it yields CASSPMNTGELFF.

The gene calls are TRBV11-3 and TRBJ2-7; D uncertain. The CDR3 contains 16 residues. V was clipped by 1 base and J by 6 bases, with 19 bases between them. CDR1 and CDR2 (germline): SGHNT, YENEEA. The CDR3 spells CASSLVGLTPRSEQYF. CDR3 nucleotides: TGTGCCAGCAGCTTAGTCGGCCTCACCCCGAGGAGCGAGCAGTACTTC.

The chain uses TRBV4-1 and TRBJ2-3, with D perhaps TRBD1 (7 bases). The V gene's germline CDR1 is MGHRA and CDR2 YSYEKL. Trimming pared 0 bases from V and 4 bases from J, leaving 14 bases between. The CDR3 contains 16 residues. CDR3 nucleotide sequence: TGCGCCAGCAGCCAAGAAGGGGGCCCGGGGGCAGATACGCAGTATTTT. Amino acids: CASSQEGGPGADTQYF.

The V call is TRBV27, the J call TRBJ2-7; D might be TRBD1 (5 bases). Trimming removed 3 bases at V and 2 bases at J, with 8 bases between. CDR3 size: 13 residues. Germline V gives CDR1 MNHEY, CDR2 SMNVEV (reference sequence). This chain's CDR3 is CASSLGRAYEQYF. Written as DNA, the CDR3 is TGTGCCAGCAGTTTGGGGCGCGCCTACGAGCAGTACTTC.

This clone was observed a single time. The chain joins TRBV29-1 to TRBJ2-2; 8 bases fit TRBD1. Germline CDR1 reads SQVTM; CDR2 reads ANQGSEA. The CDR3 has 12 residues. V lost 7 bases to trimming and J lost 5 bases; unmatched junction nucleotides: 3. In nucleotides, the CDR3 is TGCAGCGCCGACAGGGGTACCGGGGAGCTGTTTTTT. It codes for CSADRGTGELFF.

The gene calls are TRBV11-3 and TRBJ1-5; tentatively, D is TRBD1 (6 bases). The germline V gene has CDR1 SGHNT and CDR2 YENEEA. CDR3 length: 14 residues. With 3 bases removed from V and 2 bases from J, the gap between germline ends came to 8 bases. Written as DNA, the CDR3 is TGTGCCAGCAGCTTTCAGGGGTGCAATCAGCCCCAGCATTTT. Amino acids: CASSFQGCNQPQHF.

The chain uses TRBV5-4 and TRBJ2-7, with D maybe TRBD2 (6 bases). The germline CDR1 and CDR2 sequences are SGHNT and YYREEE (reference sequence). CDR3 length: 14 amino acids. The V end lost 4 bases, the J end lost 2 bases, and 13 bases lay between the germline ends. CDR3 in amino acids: CASSIPGGPYEQYF. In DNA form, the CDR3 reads TGTGCCAGCAGCATACCCGGGGGACCCTACGAGCAGTACTTC.

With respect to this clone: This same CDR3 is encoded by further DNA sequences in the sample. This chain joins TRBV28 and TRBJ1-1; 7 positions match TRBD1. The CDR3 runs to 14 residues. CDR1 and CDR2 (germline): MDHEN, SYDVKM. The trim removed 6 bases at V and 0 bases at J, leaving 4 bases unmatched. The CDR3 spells CASRQGGMNTEAFF. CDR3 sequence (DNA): TGTGCCAGCAGGCAAGGGGGCATGAACACTGAAGCTTTCTTT.

CDR3 DNA: TGTGCCAGCATCCTAGACAGGCATCTGTTGGGCACCATATATTTT. Its protein is CASILDRHLLGTIYF. The chain uses TRBV6-1 and TRBJ1-3, with a possible D match to TRBD1 (6 bases). Germline assignment: CDR1 MNHNS and CDR2 SASEGT. This CDR3 is 15 amino acids long. The V end was cut by 7 bases, the J end by 9 bases, with 22 bases between.

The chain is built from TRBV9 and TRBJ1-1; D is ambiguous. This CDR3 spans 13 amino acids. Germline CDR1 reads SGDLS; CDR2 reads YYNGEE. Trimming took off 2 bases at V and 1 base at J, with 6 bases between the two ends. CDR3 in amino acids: CASSVTKNTEAFF. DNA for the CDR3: TGTGCCAGCAGCGTTACCAAGAACACTGAAGCTTTCTTT. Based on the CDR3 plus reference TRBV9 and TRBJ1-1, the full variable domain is DSGVTQTPKHLITATGQRVTLRCSPRSGDLSVYWYQQSLDQGLQFLIQYYNGEERAKGNILERFSAQQFPDLHSELNLSSLELGDSALYFCASSVTKNTEAFFGQGTRLTVV.

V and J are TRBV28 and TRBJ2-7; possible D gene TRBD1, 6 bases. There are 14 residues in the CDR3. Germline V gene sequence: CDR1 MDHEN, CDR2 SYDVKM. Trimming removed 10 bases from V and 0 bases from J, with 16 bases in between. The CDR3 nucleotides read TGTGCCACCCATGAAGACAGGACCTCCTACGAGCAGTACTTC. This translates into CATHEDRTSYEQYF.

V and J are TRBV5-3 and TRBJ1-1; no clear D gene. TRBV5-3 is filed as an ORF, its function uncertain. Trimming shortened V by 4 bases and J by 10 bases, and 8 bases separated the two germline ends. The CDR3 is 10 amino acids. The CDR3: CARSPPPAFF. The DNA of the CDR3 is TGTGCCAGAAGCCCACCGCCAGCTTTCTTT.

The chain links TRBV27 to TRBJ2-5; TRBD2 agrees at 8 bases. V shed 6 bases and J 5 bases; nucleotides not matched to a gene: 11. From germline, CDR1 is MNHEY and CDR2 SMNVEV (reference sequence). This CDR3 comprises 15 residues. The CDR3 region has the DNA TGTGCCAGCAGGTCACCGGGGGGGGGTTGGGAGACCCAGTACTTC. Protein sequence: CASRSPGGGWETQYF.

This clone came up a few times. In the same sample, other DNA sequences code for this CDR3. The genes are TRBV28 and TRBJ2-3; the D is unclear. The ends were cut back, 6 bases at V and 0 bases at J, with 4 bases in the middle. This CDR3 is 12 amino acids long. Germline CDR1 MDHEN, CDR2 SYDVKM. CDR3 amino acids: CASRGSTDTQYF. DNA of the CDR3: TGTGCCAGCAGGGGTAGCACAGATACGCAGTATTTT. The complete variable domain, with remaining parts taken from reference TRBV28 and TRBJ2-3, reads DVKVTQSSRYLVKRTGEKVFLECVQDMDHENMFWYRQDPGLGLRLIYFSYDVKMKEKGDIPEGYSVSREKKERFSLILESASTNQTSMYLCASRGSTDTQYFGPGTRLTVL.

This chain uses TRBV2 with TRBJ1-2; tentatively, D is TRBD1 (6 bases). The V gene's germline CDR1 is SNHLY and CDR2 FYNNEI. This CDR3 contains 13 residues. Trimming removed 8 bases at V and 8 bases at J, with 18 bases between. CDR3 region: CASVTEGGEGYTF. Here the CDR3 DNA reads TGTGCCAGCGTAACCGAGGGGGGGGAGGGCTACACCTTC.

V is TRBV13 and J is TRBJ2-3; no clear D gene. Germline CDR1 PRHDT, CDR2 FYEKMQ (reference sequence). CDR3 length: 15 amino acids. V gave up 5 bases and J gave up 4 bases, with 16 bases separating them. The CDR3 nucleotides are TGTGCCAGCAGCGCCGTTCCAGTAGGTGCAGATACGCAGTATTTT. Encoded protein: CASSAVPVGADTQYF.

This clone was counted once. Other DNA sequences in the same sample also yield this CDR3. The CDR3 spells CASSLEAGASTDTQYF. The CDR3 nucleotides read TGCGCCAGCAGCTTGGAGGCTGGGGCTAGCACAGATACGCAGTATTTT. The chain joins TRBV5-1 to TRBJ2-3; perhaps TRBD1 as D (5 bases). V gave up 0 bases and J gave up 0 bases, with 11 bases separating them. CDR3 length: 16 amino acids. The germline CDR1 and CDR2 sequences are SGHRS and YFSETQ.

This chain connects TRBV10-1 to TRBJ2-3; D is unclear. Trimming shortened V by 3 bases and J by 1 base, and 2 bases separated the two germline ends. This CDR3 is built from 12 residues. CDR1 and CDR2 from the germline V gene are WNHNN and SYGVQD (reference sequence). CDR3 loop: CASSDRTDTQYF. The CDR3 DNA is TGCGCCAGCAGTGACCGCACAGATACGCAGTATTTT.

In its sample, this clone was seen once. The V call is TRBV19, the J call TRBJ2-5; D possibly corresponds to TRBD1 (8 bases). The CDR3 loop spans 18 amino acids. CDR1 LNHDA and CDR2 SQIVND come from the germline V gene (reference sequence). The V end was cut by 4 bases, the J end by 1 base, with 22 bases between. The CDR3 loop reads CASSKGGDRSLLQETQYF. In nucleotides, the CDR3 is TGTGCCAGTAGTAAGGGGGGGGACAGGTCATTACTCCAAGAGACCCAGTACTTC.

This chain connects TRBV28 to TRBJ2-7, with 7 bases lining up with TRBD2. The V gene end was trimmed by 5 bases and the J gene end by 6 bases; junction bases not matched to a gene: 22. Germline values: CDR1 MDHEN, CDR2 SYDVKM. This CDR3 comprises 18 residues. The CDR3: CASSLTYQRDPSPIEQYF. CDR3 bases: TGTGCCAGCAGTCTCACATACCAGCGGGACCCGTCCCCGATCGAGCAGTACTTC.

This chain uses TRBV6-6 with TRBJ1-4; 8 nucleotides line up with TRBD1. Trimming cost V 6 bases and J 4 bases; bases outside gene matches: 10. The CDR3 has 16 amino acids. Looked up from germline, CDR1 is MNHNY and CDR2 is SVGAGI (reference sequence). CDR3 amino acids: CASSRMDRAGNEKLFF. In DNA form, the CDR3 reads TGTGCCAGCAGCCGCATGGACAGGGCGGGTAATGAAAAACTGTTTTTT.

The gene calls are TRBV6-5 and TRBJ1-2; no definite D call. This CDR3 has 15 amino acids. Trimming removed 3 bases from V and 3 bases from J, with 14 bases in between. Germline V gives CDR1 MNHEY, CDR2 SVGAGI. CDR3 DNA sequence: TGTGCCAGCAGTTATTCGAGTGTGTTGGACTATGGCTACACCTTC. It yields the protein CASSYSSVLDYGYTF.

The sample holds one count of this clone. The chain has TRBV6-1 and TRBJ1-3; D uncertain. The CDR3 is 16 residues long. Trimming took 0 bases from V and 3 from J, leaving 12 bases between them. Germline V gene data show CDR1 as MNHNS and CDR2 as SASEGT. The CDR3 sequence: CASSEALPRSGNTIYF. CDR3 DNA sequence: TGTGCCAGCAGTGAAGCCCTTCCTAGGAGTGGAAACACCATATATTTT.

CDR3 coding DNA: TGTGCCAGCAGTGAATCGGGCAGGGGACGTTGGCAGCCCCAGCATTTT. Protein product: CASSESGRGRWQPQHF. The chain combines TRBV6-1 with TRBJ1-5, with D possibly being TRBD1 (6 bases). V lost 2 bases and J 7 bases, leaving 18 bases between the germline ends. The CDR3 consists of 16 residues. From germline, CDR1 is MNHNS and CDR2 SASEGT.

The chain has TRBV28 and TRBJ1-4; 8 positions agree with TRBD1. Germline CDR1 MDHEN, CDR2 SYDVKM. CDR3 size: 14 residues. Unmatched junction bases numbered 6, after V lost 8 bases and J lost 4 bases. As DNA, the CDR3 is TGTGCCAGCGGACGGACAGGGTATAATGAAAAACTGTTTTTT. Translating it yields CASGRTGYNEKLFF.

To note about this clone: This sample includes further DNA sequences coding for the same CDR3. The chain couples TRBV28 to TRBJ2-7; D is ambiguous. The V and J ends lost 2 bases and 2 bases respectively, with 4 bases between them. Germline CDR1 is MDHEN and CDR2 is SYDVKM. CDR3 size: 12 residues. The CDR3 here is CASSLAAYEQYF. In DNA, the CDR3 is TGTGCCAGCAGTTTAGCCGCCTACGAGCAGTACTTC. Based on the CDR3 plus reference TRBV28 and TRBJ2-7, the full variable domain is DVKVTQSSRYLVKRTGEKVFLECVQDMDHENMFWYRQDPGLGLRLIYFSYDVKMKEKGDIPEGYSVSREKKERFSLILESASTNQTSMYLCASSLAAYEQYFGPGTRLTVT.